A selection of T cell receptor beta chains follows, all from one sample in a study of T cell therapy after organ transplantation. Profiled with immunoSEQ multiplex PCR; TCRdb holds only in-frame clones, not every one. The sample has some 48,000 clones, 94% seen once. These receptors lack a known antigen. The sequencing here drew on CD8+ T cells from blood, taken before autologous CMV-specific T cell therapy. These receptors all stem from a human patient who had received a solid organ transplant and had CMV disease. Both conserved end residues are part of each CDR3. A D gene is named only where the DNA matches it firmly. Clone size is stated in some rows and not others, as once, few, many or a class when expanded.

v_call	clone_size	j_call	d_call	cdr3_nt	cdr3_aa
TRBV4-1	.	TRBJ1-2	.	TGCGCCAGCAGCCAAGAGATCCAGGGAGGGTTCTATGGCTACACCTTC	CASSQEIQGGFYGYTF
TRBV5-5	.	TRBJ1-6	.	TGTGCCAGCAGCCTCCTTAATTCACCCCTCCACTTT	CASSLLNSPLHF
TRBV11-2	.	TRBJ2-4	.	TGTGCCAGCAGCCCAGGAGGGCCGAGCGAAAACATTCAGTACTTC	CASSPGGPSENIQYF
TRBV7-9	.	TRBJ2-2	.	TGTGCCAGCAGCTTTTTCGGGGGACAGCCAAAAGTAAACACCGGGGAGCTGTTTTTT	CASSFFGGQPKVNTGELFF
TRBV9	.	TRBJ2-1	.	TGTGCCAGCAGCGGATCTTTAGCCGAGCAGTTCTTC	CASSGSLAEQFF
TRBV19	.	TRBJ2-7	TRBD1	TGTGCCAGTAGGGGGGACAGTCCAAGGAGCTCCTACGAGCAGTACTTC	CASRGDSPRSSYEQYF
TRBV6-5	.	TRBJ2-1	.	TGTGCCAGCAGCCTAACCTGGGGGAACAATGAGCAGTTCTTC	CASSLTWGNNEQFF
TRBV25-1	.	TRBJ1-5	.	TGTGCCAGCAGGGGGGACGAAACCCAGCATTTT	CASRGDETQHF
TRBV5-6	.	TRBJ1-1	TRBD1	TGTGCCAGCAGCTACTACAGGGGGCAAGACACTGAAGCTTTCTTT	CASSYYRGQDTEAFF
TRBV5-1	.	TRBJ2-3	.	TGCGCCAGCAGCTTGGGGAAGGTGGATACGCAGTATTTT	CASSLGKVDTQYF
TRBV7-9	once	TRBJ2-7	TRBD1	TGTGCCAGCAGCCTGGGACAGGGAACCTACGAGCAGTACTTC	CASSLGQGTYEQYF
TRBV9	few	TRBJ1-1	.	TGTGCCAGCAGCGTAGATCAGGGGTGGACTGAAGCTTTCTTT	CASSVDQGWTEAFF
TRBV6-4	.	TRBJ2-3	.	TGTGCCAGCAGTGACGGTGGGGGGGCCACAGATACGCAGTATTTT	CASSDGGGATDTQYF
TRBV6-5	.	TRBJ1-1	.	TGTGCCAGCAGTTACTCGACGGACCTGGGGGACACTGAAGCTTTCTTT	CASSYSTDLGDTEAFF
TRBV7-6	.	TRBJ2-7	.	TGTGCCAGCAGCCCCGGGCAGGTGCAGTACTTC	CASSPGQVQYF
TRBV11-3	.	TRBJ2-5	.	TGTGCCAGCAGCCCCTATGGGAACCAAGAGACCCAGTACTTC	CASSPYGNQETQYF
TRBV2	.	TRBJ2-3	TRBD1	TGTGCCAGCAGTAGAACCGGGACAGGGCTGACAGATACGCAGTATTTT	CASSRTGTGLTDTQYF
TRBV7-9	.	TRBJ1-5	.	TGTGCCAGCAGCTCCGATAATCAGCCCCAGCATTTT	CASSSDNQPQHF
TRBV2	few	TRBJ2-3	TRBD2	TGTGCCAGCAGACGACTAGCATCAGATACGCAGTATTTT	CASRRLASDTQYF
TRBV11-2	.	TRBJ2-7	.	TGTGCCAGCAGCCCCGTTGGCCGATACGAGCAGTACTTC	CASSPVGRYEQYF
TRBV16	once	TRBJ1-2	.	TGTGCCAGCAGCCCGGACAGAGGCTATGGCTACACCTTC	CASSPDRGYGYTF
TRBV4-1	.	TRBJ2-7	.	TGCGCCAGCAGCCAAGATTCGGGTACCTACGAGCAGTACTTC	CASSQDSGTYEQYF
TRBV5-1	.	TRBJ2-7	TRBD2	TGCGCCAGCAGCTTGGCCGCCACGGGACTAGCGGGAATCTACTCCTACGAGCAGTACTTC	CASSLAATGLAGIYSYEQYF
TRBV4-3	once	TRBJ2-6	.	TGCGCCAGCAGCCAAGATCTCAGTTCTGGGGCCAACGTCCTGACTTTC	CASSQDLSSGANVLTF
TRBV4-3	.	TRBJ2-5	.	TGCGCCAGCAGCCAAGGATTGGGGGGCCACCAAGAGACCCAGTACTTC	CASSQGLGGHQETQYF
TRBV5-4	.	TRBJ2-7	TRBD1	TGTGCCAGCAGCTCTCGGACAGGGGGCACCTACGAGCAGTACTTC	CASSSRTGGTYEQYF
TRBV5-8	.	TRBJ1-1	TRBD1	TGTGCCAGCAGCCCCGTAAGGGGGCCTGTTATGAACACTGAAGCTTTCTTT	CASSPVRGPVMNTEAFF
TRBV5-5	.	TRBJ1-6	.	TGTGCCAGCAGCCCGACAAGACAACGACTGAGCTCCTATAATTCACCCCTCCACTTT	CASSPTRQRLSSYNSPLHF
TRBV9	.	TRBJ2-1	.	TGTGCCAGCAGCGCCTCGGACTGGAGCTCCTACAATGAGCAGTTCTTC	CASSASDWSSYNEQFF
TRBV27	.	TRBJ2-3	.	TGTGCCAGCAGTTTAGAACCGCCCTATGGTGCAGATACGCAGTATTTT	CASSLEPPYGADTQYF
TRBV11-2	.	TRBJ1-1	.	TGTGCCAGCAGCTCGGGACTGCTGAACACTGAAGCTTTCTTT	CASSSGLLNTEAFF
TRBV4-1	.	TRBJ2-7	TRBD2	TGCGCCAGCAGCCAAGATTTGTCTAGCGGGAGGGAGCAGTACTTC	CASSQDLSSGREQYF
TRBV7-9	.	TRBJ1-1	TRBD1	TGTGCCAGCAGCCTAGGGACAGGGAACACTGAAGCTTTCTTT	CASSLGTGNTEAFF
TRBV7-9	.	TRBJ2-7	.	TGTGCCAGCAGCTTAGATGGGGGTCCAGCCTACGAGCAGTACTTC	CASSLDGGPAYEQYF
TRBV14	.	TRBJ1-1	.	TGTGCCAGCAGCCAAGATGGAAACACTGAAGCTTTCTTT	CASSQDGNTEAFF
TRBV4-2	.	TRBJ2-1	.	TGTGCCAGCAGCCAACAAGATGGGTGGCAGGAAGGGGACAATGAGCAGTTCTTC	CASSQQDGWQEGDNEQFF
TRBV19	.	TRBJ2-2	TRBD1	TGTGCCAGTAGTCCCACAGGGGTAGGGACCGGGGAGCTGTTTTTT	CASSPTGVGTGELFF
TRBV13	.	TRBJ1-2	TRBD1	TGTGCCAGCAGCTCAGACAGGGTGGGTGGCTACACCTTC	CASSSDRVGGYTF
TRBV29-1	.	TRBJ2-5	.	TGCAGCGTTGAATATCGGGGGAAGGTTTCGGGGACCCAGTACTTC	CSVEYRGKVSGTQYF
TRBV29-1	.	TRBJ2-6	.	TGCAGCGTAGAGATCGAAACCGTACGCTCCGGGGCCAACGTCCTGACTTTC	CSVEIETVRSGANVLTF